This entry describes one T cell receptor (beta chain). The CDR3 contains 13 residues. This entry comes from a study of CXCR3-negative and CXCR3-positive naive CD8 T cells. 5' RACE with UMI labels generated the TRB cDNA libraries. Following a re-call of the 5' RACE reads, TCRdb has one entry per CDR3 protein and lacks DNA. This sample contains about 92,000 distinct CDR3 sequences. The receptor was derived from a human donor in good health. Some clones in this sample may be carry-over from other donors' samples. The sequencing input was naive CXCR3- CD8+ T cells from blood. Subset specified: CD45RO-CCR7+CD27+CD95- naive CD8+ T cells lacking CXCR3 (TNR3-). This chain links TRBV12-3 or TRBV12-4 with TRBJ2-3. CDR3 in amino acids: CASSLGPRDTQYF.